This T cell receptor (beta chain) was observed in a study of cytomegalovirus exposure and HLA in healthy donors. The CDR3 is made up of 14 amino acids. V gave up 9 bases and J gave up 4 bases, with 19 bases separating them. Germline CDR1 and CDR2: SGHTS and YDEGEE. The PCR used 60 Vbeta and 13 Jbeta primers. TCRdb's table, derived via immunoSEQ multiplex PCR, lists solely in-frame clones and lacks some. The profile shows 100,000 or so clones, roughly 71% of them singletons. Sequencing was carried out using PBMCs. The gene calls are TRBV5-8 and TRBJ1-1; D perhaps matches TRBD1 (6 bases). The receptor was isolated from a man aged 50 to 60 in good health and CMV-seronegative. DNA for the CDR3: TGTGCCACCAAGGGGGTGGGCCGGGGCACTGAAGCTTTCTTT. It specifies CATKGVGRGTEAFF. The full variable domain, completed using reference TRBV5-8 and TRBJ1-1, is EAGVTQSPTHLIKTRGQQATLRCSPISGHTSVYWYQQALGLGLQFLLWYDEGEERNRGNFPPRFSGRQFPNYSSELNVNALELEDSALYLCATKGVGRGTEAFFGQGTRLTVV.